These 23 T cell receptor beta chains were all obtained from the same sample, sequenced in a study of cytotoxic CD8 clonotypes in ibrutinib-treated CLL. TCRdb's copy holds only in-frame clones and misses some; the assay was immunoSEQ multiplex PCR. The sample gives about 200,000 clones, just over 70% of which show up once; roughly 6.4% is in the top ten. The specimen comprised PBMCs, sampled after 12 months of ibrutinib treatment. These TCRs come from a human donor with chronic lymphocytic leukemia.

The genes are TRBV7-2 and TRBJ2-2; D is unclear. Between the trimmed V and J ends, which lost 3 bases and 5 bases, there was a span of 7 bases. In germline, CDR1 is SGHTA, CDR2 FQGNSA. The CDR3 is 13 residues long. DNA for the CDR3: TGTGCCAGCAGCTTCTCGCTAACCGGGGAGCTGTTTTTT. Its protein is CASSFSLTGELFF.

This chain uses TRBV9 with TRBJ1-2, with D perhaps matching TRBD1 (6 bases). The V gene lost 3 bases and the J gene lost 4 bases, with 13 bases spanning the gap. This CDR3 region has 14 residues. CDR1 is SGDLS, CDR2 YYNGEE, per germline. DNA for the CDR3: TGTGCCAGCAGCGCCGGCACAGGGACCTATGGCTACACCTTC. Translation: CASSAGTGTYGYTF.

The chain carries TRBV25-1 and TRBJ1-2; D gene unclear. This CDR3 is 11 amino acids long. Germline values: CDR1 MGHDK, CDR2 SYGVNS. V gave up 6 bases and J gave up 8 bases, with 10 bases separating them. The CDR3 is CASRLAAGYTF. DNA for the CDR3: TGTGCCAGCAGACTTGCGGCCGGCTACACCTTC.

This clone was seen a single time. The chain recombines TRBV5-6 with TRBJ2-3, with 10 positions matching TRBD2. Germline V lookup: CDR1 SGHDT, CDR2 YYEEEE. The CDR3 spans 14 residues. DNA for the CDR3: TGTGAGAGCGGGAGGGATATGAAGACAGATACGCAGTATTTT. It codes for CESGRDMKTDTQYF.

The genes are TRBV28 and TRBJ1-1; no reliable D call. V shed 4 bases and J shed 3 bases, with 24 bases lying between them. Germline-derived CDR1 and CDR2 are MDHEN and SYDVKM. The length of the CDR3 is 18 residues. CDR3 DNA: TGTGCCAGCAGTTCCCGACGGTGGCAGCGATCGTCGGACACTGAAGCTTTCTTT. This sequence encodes CASSSRRWQRSSDTEAFF.

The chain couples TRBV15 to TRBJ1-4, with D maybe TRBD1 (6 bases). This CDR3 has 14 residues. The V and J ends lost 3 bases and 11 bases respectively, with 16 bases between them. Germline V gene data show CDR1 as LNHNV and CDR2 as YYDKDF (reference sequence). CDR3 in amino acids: CATSRDGRGWKLFF. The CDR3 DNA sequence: TGTGCCACCAGCAGGGATGGCAGGGGTTGGAAACTGTTTTTT.

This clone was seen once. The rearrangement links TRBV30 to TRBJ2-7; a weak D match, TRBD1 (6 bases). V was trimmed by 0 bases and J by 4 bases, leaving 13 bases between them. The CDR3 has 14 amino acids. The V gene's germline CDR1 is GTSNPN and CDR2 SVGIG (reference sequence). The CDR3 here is CAWSVQGFGYEQYF. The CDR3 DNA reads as TGTGCCTGGAGTGTACAGGGCTTTGGATACGAGCAGTACTTC.

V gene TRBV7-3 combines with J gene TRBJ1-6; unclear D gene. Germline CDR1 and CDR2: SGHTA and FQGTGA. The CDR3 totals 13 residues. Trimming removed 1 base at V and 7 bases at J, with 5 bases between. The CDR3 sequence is CASSLNQNSPLHF. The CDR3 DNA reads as TGTGCCAGCAGCTTAAACCAAAATTCACCCCTCCACTTT.

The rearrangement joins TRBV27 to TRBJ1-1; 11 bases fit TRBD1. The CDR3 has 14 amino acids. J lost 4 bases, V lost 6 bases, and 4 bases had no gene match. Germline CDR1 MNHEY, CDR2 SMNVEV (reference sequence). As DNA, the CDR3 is TGTGCCAGCAGGACCGGGACAGGGGGCACTGAAGCTTTCTTT. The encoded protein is CASRTGTGGTEAFF.

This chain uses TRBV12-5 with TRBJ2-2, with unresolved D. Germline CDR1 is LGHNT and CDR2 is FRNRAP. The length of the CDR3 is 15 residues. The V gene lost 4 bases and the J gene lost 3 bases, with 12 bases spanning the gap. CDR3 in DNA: TGTGCTAGTGGTTCCTGGGTTGCGGACACCGGGGAGCTGTTTTTT. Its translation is CASGSWVADTGELFF.

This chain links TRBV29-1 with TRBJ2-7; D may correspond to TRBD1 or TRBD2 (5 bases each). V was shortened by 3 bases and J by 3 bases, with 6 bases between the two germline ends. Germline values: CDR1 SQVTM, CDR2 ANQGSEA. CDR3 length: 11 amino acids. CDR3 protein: CSVDGGYEQYF. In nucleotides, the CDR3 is TGCAGCGTTGATGGGGGCTACGAGCAGTACTTC.

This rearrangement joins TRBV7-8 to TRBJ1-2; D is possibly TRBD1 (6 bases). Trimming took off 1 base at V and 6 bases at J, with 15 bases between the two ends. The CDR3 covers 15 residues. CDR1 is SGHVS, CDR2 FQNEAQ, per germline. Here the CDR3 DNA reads TGTGCCAGCAGCTTAGTTATGGACAGTCTGAATGGCTACACCTTC. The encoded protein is CASSLVMDSLNGYTF.

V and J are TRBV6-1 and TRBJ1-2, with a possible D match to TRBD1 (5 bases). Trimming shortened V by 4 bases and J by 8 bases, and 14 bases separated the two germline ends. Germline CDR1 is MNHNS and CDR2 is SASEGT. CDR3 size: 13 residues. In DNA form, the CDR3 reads TGTGCCAGCAGTGTAGACAGCCTAGGGGGCTACACCTTC. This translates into CASSVDSLGGYTF.

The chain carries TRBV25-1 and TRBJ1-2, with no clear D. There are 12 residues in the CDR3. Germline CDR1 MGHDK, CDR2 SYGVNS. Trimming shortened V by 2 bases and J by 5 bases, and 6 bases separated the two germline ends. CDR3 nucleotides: TGTGCCAGCAGTGAAAATGGGTATGGCTACACCTTC. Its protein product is CASSENGYGYTF.

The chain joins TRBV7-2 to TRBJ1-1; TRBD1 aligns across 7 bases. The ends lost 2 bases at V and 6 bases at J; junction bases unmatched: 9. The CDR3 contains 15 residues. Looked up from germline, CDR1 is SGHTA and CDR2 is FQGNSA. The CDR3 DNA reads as TGTGCCAGCAGCTTATTAGGACCGGGACAGTCTGAAGCTTTCTTT. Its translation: CASSLLGPGQSEAFF.

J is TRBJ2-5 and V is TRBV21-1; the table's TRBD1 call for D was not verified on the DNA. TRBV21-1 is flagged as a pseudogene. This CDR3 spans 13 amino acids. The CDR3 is CASSKDTQETQYF. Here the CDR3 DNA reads TGTGCCAGCAGCAAGGACACTCAAGAGACCCAGTACTTC.

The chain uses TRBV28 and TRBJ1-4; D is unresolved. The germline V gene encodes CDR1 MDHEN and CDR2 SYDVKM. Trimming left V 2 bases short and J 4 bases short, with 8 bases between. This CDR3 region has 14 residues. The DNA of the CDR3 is TGTGCCAGCAGTTTAACACAGTTTAATGAAAAACTGTTTTTT. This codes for CASSLTQFNEKLFF.

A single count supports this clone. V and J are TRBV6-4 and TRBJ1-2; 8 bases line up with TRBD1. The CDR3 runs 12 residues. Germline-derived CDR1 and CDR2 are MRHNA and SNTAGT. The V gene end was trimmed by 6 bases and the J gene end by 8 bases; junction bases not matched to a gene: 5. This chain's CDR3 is CASSDRGRGYTF. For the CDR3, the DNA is TGTGCCAGCAGCGACAGGGGACGCGGCTACACCTTC.

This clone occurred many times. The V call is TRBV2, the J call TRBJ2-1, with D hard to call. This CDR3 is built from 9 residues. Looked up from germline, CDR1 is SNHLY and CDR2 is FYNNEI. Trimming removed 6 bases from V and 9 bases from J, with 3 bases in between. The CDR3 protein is CASRREQFF. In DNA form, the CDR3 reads TGTGCCAGCAGACGTGAGCAGTTCTTC. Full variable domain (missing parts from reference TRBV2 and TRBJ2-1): EPEVTQTPSHQVTQMGQEVILRCVPISNHLYFYWYRQILGQKVEFLVSFYNNEISEKSEIFDDQFSVERPDGSNFTLKIRSTKLEDSAMYFCASRREQFFGPGTRLTVL.

The CDR3 sequence: CASSPGGETQYF. CDR3 nucleotides: TGTGCCAGCAGCCCGGGAGGGGAGACCCAGTACTTC. The J gene is TRBJ2-5, the V gene TRBV9; TRBD2 agrees at 8 bases. J lost 5 bases, V lost 4 bases, and 1 base had no gene match. The CDR3 totals 12 residues. Germline CDR1 and CDR2: SGDLS and YYNGEE.

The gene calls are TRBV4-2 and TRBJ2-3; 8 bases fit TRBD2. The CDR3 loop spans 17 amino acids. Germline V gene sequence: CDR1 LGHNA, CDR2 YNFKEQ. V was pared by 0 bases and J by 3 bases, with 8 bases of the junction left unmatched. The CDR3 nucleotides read TGTGCCAGCAGCCAAGAATTAGCGGGATTAACGACAGATACGCAGTATTTT. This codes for CASSQELAGLTTDTQYF.

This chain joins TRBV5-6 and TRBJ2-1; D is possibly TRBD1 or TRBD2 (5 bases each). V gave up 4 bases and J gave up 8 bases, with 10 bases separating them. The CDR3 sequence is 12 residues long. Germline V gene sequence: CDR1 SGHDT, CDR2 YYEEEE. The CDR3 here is CASSPGSDEQFF. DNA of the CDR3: TGTGCCAGCAGCCCAGGGAGCGATGAGCAGTTCTTC.

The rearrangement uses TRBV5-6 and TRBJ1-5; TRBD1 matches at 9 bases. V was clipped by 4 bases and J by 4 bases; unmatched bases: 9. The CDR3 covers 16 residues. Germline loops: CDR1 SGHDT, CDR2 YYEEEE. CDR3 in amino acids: CASSLGTGTGNQPQHF. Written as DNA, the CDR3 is TGTGCCAGCAGCCTCGGAACCGGGACAGGGAATCAGCCCCAGCATTTT.